What follows are 19 T cell receptor beta chains derived from one specimen sequenced in a study of blood T cell repertoires in COVID-19. Method: immunoSEQ multiplex PCR; TCRdb's copy keeps in-frame clones and lacks some. Here the sample spans around 200,000 clones, around four fifths being singletons. The sample consisted of peripheral blood. The receptors derive from a man aged 50-60 years with active or convalescent COVID-19.

CDR3 nucleotide sequence: TGTGCCAGCAGTATACTAGCGGGAGTGGCTGAGCAGTTCTTC. Protein: CASSILAGVAEQFF. The chain has TRBV6-2 or TRBV6-3 and TRBJ2-1, with 11 bases matching TRBD2. CDR3 size: 14 residues. The J segment lost 9 bases and the V segment lost 5 bases, leaving 6 bases of the junction unmatched. CDR1 is MNHEY, CDR2 SVGEGT, per germline.

J is TRBJ1-3 and V is TRBV28; D unresolved. The CDR3 contains 14 residues. The ends were cut back, 3 bases at V and 4 bases at J, with 10 bases in the middle. The germline V gene has CDR1 MDHEN and CDR2 SYDVKM. The DNA for the CDR3 is TGTGCCAGCAGTTTCTTCACTGCCGGAAACACCATATATTTT. Translation: CASSFFTAGNTIYF. The whole variable domain, remainder taken from reference TRBV28 and TRBJ1-3, is DVKVTQSSRYLVKRTGEKVFLECVQDMDHENMFWYRQDPGLGLRLIYFSYDVKMKEKGDIPEGYSVSREKKERFSLILESASTNQTSMYLCASSFFTAGNTIYFGEGSWLTVV.

This chain uses TRBV27 with TRBJ2-1; 8 bases are a match to TRBD1. There are 15 residues in the CDR3. Trimming removed 6 bases from V and 4 bases from J; junction bases left unmatched: 8. Germline V gene sequence: CDR1 MNHEY, CDR2 SMNVEV (reference sequence). The CDR3 protein is CASRPDRGRYNEQFF. The CDR3 nucleotides are TGTGCCAGCAGGCCCGACAGGGGTCGGTACAATGAGCAGTTCTTC.

The chain has TRBV3-1 (or the pseudogene TRBV3-2) and TRBJ1-6; D ambiguous. The CDR3 is 14 amino acids. V lost 4 bases, J lost 12 bases, and 16 bases lay in between. Germline V gene sequence: CDR1 LGHDT, CDR2 YNNKEL (reference sequence). CDR3 loop: CASSLNSLAGPLHF. CDR3 nucleotide sequence: TGTGCCAGCAGCCTAAACAGCCTCGCGGGACCCCTCCACTTT.

DNA for the CDR3: TGTGCCAGCAAGGAGAACTTGAACACTGAAGCTTTCTTT. Translating gives CASKENLNTEAFF. The V and J genes are TRBV7-8 and TRBJ1-1; D gene unclear. CDR3 length: 13 residues. From germline, CDR1 is SGHVS and CDR2 FQNEAQ. Between the trimmed V and J ends, which lost 7 bases and 0 bases, there was a span of 9 bases.

The V gene is TRBV6-6, the J gene TRBJ2-1; tentatively, D is TRBD2 (5 bases). The germline V and J ends were trimmed by 6 bases and 0 bases, with 15 bases remaining between them. This CDR3 contains 16 residues. Looked up from germline, CDR1 is MNHNY and CDR2 is SVGAGI (reference sequence). CDR3 in amino acids: CASSPPAGPSYNEQFF. CDR3 DNA: TGTGCCAGCAGCCCGCCCGCGGGCCCCTCCTACAATGAGCAGTTCTTC.

CDR3 residues: CASSLNEAYGYTF. In DNA form, the CDR3 reads TGTGCCAGCAGTTTAAATGAGGCGTACGGCTACACCTTC. This chain links TRBV28 with TRBJ1-2; D is unclear. CDR1 and CDR2 (germline): MDHEN, SYDVKM. The CDR3 has 13 residues. With 2 bases removed from V and 8 bases from J, the gap between germline ends came to 12 bases.

V usage is TRBV19 and J usage is TRBJ2-7; 9 bases are a match to TRBD1. The V and J ends lost 4 bases and 3 bases, in that order; junction bases with no gene match: 10. Germline V gives CDR1 LNHDA, CDR2 SQIVND (reference sequence). The CDR3 sequence is 16 residues long. The chain's CDR3 is CASSKNLGQGLYEQYF. The CDR3, as DNA: TGTGCCAGTAGTAAAAATTTGGGACAGGGTCTCTACGAGCAGTACTTC.

CDR3 loop: CASSPQLAGDEQYF. Written as DNA, the CDR3 is TGTGCCAGCAGCCCCCAGCTAGCGGGAGACGAGCAGTACTTC. This chain uses TRBV9 with TRBJ2-7; 10 bases are shared with TRBD2. Trimming removed 4 bases from V and 5 bases from J; junction bases left unmatched: 6. CDR1 and CDR2 from the germline V gene are SGDLS and YYNGEE. The CDR3 totals 14 residues.

The chain combines TRBV7-6 with TRBJ1-3; 7 bases match TRBD1. V shed 2 bases, J shed 0 bases, and the junction held 13 bases outside the gene matches. CDR3 size: 19 residues. Germline CDR1 SGHVS, CDR2 FNYEAQ. The CDR3 sequence is CASSLFVGGDLSSGNTIYF. The CDR3 DNA reads TGTGCCAGCAGCTTATTTGTAGGGGGCGACCTAAGCTCTGGAAACACCATATATTTT.

By share, this clone ranks as medium-sized (0.01 to 0.1%). The chain recombines TRBV28 with TRBJ2-7; perhaps TRBD1 as D (5 bases). The CDR3 runs to 13 residues. Germline V gene data show CDR1 as MDHEN and CDR2 as SYDVKM. Trimming pared 8 bases from V and 3 bases from J, leaving 14 bases between. The DNA of the CDR3 is TGTGCCAGCTTGCAGGGTAGGAACTACGAGCAGTACTTC. Translating gives CASLQGRNYEQYF.

The table lists this clone with a few counts. This chain joins TRBV3-1 (or the pseudogene TRBV3-2) and TRBJ2-7; 11 nucleotides match TRBD1. The germline CDR1 and CDR2 sequences are LGHDT and YNNKEL (reference sequence). Unmatched junction bases numbered 7, after V lost 3 bases and J lost 9 bases. The CDR3 is 14 residues long. The CDR3 DNA reads TGTGCCAGCAGCCAGTTATCGGGACAGGGGGTGCAGTACTTC. As protein: CASSQLSGQGVQYF.

This chain links TRBV29-1 with TRBJ2-7, with D possibly being TRBD2 (5 bases). The germline V gene has CDR1 SQVTM and CDR2 ANQGSEA. V was clipped by 4 bases and J by 7 bases, with 11 bases between them. The CDR3 is 11 residues long. The CDR3 sequence is CSVGELGEQYF. CDR3 nucleotide sequence: TGCAGCGTTGGGGAGTTGGGGGAGCAGTACTTC.

This clone came up once. Here the CDR3 reads CASSESRSGQGVAGHSGNTIYF. DNA for the CDR3: TGCGCCAGCAGTGAGTCCCGATCGGGACAGGGTGTGGCGGGTCACTCTGGAAACACCATATATTTT. The V and J genes are TRBV10-2 and TRBJ1-3, with 9 bases identical to TRBD1. Per the germline V gene, CDR1 is WSHSY and CDR2 is SAAADI. Trimming removed 0 bases from V and 0 bases from J; junction bases left unmatched: 18. This CDR3 spans 22 amino acids.

The V gene is TRBV7-9, the J gene TRBJ1-2; TRBD1 might be the D (6 bases). V gave up 2 bases and J gave up 7 bases, with 8 bases separating them. The CDR3 runs 12 residues. CDR1 is SEHNR, CDR2 FQNEAQ, per germline (reference sequence). In DNA, the CDR3 is TGTGCCAGCAGCTTAAACAGGGCTGGCTACACCTTC. Translated: CASSLNRAGYTF. The variable domain in full, completed from reference TRBV7-9 and TRBJ1-2, reads DTGVSQNPRHKITKRGQNVTFRCDPISEHNRLYWYRQTLGQGPEFLTYFQNEAQLEKSRLLSDRFSAERPKGSFSTLEIQRTEQGDSAMYLCASSLNRAGYTFGSGTRLTVV.

This clone occurred a few times. The chain employs TRBV27 and TRBJ2-7; TRBD1 aligns across 8 bases. Losses at the gene ends were 5 bases for V and 2 bases for J; bases not matched to a gene: 11. Germline loops: CDR1 MNHEY, CDR2 SMNVEV (reference sequence). CDR3 length: 16 amino acids. The DNA for the CDR3 is TGTGCCAGCAGTGCTCACACAGGGGGTATTACCTACGAGCAGTACTTC. Protein: CASSAHTGGITYEQYF.

The V gene is TRBV10-3, the J gene TRBJ1-1; no firm D call. The length of the CDR3 is 13 residues. Germline V gene sequence: CDR1 ENHRY, CDR2 SYGVKD. The V gene lost 5 bases and the J gene lost 4 bases, with 11 bases spanning the gap. CDR3 bases: TGTGCCATCAGTTTCGGGGTCGTCACTGAAGCTTTCTTT. This sequence encodes CAISFGVVTEAFF.

The rearrangement joins TRBV5-1 to TRBJ2-2; no reliable D call. Germline CDR1 and CDR2: SGHRS and YFSETQ. This CDR3 is built from 14 residues. Trimming removed 1 base from V and 2 bases from J, with 6 bases in between. CDR3 in amino acids: CASSLNLNTGELFF. CDR3 DNA: TGCGCCAGCAGCTTGAACCTAAACACCGGGGAGCTGTTTTTT.

The V and J genes are TRBV5-1 and TRBJ2-3; no firm D call. This CDR3 is built from 16 residues. Germline V lookup: CDR1 SGHRS, CDR2 YFSETQ. V lost 4 bases and J lost 0, with 15 bases in between. This chain's CDR3 is CASSDLERSSTDTQYF. For the CDR3, the DNA is TGCGCCAGCAGCGATCTGGAGCGCTCTAGCACAGATACGCAGTATTTT. The full variable domain, completed using reference TRBV5-1 and TRBJ2-3, is KAGVTQTPRYLIKTRGQQVTLSCSPISGHRSVSWYQQTPGQGLQFLFEYFSETQRNKGNFPGRFSGRQFSNSRSEMNVSTLELGDSALYLCASSDLERSSTDTQYFGPGTRLTVL.